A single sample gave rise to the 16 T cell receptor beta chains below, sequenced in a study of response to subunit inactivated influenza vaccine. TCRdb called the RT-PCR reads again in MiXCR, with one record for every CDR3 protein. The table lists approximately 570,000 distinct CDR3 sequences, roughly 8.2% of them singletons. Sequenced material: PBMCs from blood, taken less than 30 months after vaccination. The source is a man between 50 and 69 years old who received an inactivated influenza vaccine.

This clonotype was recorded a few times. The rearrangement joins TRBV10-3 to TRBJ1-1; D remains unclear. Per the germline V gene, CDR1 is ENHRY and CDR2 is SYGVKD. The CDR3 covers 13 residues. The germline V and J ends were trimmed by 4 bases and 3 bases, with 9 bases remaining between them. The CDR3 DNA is TGTGCCATCAGTGGGAACTTCGACACTGAAGCTTTCTTT. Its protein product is CAISGNFDTEAFF.

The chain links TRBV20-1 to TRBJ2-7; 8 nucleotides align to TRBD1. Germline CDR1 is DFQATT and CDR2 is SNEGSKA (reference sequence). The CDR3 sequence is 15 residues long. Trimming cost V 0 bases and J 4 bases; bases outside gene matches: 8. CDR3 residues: CSARDPGQGLYEQYF. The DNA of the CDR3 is TGCAGTGCTAGAGATCCCGGACAGGGACTTTACGAGCAGTACTTC.

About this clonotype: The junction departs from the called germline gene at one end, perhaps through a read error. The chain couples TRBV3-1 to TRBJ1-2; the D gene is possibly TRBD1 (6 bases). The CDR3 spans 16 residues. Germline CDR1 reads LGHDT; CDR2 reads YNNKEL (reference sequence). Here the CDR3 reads CACSQPGRGHAYGYTF. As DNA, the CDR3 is TGTGCCTGCAGCCAACCCGGCAGGGGCCATGCCTATGGCTACACCTTC.

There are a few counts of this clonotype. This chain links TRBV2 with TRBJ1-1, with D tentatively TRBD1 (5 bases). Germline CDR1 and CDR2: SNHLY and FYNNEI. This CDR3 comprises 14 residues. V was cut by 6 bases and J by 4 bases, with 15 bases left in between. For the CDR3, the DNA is TGTGCCAGCAGGACCTTGGGGACGGGCACTGAAGCTTTCTTT. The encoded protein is CASRTLGTGTEAFF.

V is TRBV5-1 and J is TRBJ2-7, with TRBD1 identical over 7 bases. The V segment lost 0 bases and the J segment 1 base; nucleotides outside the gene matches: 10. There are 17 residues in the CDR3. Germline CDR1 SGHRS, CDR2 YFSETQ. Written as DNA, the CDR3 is TGCGCCAGCAGCTTGGAACGACAGGGCGCGGGTTCCTACGAGCAGTACTTC. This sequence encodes CASSLERQGAGSYEQYF.

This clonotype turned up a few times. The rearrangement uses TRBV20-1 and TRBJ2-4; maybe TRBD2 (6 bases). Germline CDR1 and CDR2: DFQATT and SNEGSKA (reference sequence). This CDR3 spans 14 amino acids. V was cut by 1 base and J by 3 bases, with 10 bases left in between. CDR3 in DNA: TGCAGTGCTAGAGTGGAGGGTAGCAAAAACATTCAGTACTTC. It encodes CSARVEGSKNIQYF.

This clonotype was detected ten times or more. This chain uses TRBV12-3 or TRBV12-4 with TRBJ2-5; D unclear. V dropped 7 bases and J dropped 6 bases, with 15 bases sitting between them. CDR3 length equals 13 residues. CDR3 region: CASKNTAEKTQYF. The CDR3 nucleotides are TGTGCCAGCAAAAATACCGCCGAAAAGACCCAGTACTTC.

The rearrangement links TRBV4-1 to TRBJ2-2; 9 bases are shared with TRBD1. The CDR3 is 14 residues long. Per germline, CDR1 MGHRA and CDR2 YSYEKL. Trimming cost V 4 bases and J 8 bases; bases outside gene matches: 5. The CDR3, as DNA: TGCGCCAGCAGCCCAGGGACAGGGTTAGGGGAGCTGTTTTTT. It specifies CASSPGTGLGELFF.

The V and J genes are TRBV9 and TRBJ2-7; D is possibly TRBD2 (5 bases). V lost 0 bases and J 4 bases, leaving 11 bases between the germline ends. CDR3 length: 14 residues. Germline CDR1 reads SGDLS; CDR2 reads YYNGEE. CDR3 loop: CASSVGADSYEQYF. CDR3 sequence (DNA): TGTGCCAGCAGCGTAGGTGCGGACTCATACGAGCAGTACTTC.

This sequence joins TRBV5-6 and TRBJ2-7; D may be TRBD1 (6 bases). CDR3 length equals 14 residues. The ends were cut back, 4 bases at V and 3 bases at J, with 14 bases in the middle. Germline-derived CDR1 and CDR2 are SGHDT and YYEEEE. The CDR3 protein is CASSIDRTVYEQYF. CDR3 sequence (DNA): TGTGCCAGCAGCATAGACAGGACGGTCTACGAGCAGTACTTC.

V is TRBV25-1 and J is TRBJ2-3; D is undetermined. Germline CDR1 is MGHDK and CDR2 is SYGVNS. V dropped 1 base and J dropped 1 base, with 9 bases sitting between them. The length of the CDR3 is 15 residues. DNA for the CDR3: TGTGCCAGCAGTGAATCTCCAGCAGGCACAGATACGCAGTATTTT. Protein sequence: CASSESPAGTDTQYF.

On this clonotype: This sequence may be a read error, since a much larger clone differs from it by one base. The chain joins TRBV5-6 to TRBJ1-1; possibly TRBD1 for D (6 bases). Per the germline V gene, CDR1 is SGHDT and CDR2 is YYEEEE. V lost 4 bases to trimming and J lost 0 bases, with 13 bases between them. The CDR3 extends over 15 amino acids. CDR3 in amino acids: CASSPGGLLNTEAFF. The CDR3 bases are TGTGCCAGCAGCCCCGGGGGCCTATTGAACACTGAAGCTTTCTTT.

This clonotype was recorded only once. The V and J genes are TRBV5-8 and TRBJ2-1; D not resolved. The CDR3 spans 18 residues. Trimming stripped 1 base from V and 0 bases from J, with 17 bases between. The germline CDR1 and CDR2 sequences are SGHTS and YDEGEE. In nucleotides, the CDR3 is TGTGCCAGCAGCTTGTCCCCCCGGGCGATGAGCTCCTACAATGAGCAGTTCTTC. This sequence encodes CASSLSPRAMSSYNEQFF.

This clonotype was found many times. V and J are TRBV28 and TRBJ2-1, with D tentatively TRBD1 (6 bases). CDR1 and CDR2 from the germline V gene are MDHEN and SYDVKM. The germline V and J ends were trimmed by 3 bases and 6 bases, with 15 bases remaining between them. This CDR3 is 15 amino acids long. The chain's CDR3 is CASSFVAGVGNEQFF. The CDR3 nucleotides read TGTGCCAGCAGTTTTGTGGCAGGGGTAGGCAATGAGCAGTTCTTC.

CDR3 coding DNA: TGCGCCAGCAGCCCGGACCCGATTTGGAATGAGCAGTTCTTC. Translating it yields CASSPDPIWNEQFF. V usage is TRBV5-1 and J usage is TRBJ2-1; D uncertain. The CDR3 is made up of 14 amino acids. Trimming pared 4 bases from V and 7 bases from J, leaving 15 bases between. Germline values: CDR1 SGHRS, CDR2 YFSETQ.

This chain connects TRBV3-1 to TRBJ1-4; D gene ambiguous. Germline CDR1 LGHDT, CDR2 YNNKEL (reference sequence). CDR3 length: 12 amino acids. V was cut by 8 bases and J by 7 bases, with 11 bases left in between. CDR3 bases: TGTGCCAGCGGGCCGTCCGGTGAAAAACTGTTTTTT. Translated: CASGPSGEKLFF.